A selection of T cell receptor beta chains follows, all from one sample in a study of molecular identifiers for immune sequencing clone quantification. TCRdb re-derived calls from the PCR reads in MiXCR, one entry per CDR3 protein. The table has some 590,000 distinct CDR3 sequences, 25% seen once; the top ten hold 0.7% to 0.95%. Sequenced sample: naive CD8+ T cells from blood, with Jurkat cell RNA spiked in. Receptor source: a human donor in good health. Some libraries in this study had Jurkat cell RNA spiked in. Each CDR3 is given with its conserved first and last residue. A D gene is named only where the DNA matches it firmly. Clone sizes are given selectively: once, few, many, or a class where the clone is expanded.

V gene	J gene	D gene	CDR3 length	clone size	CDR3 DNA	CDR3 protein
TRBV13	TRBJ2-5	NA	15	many	TGTGCCAGCAGCTTAGGCGGGTGGTCGTCGGAGACCCAGTACTTC	CASSLGGWSSETQYF
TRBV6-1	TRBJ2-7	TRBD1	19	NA	TGTGCCAGCAGTGAAGCACTTTTATTCGGGACAGGCACAACCTACGAGCAGTACTTC	CASSEALLFGTGTTYEQYF
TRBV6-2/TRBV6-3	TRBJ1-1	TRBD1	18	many	TGTGCCAGCAGTTATTCCCGGGACAGGGGGCGCGTGAACACTGAAGCTTTCTTT	CASSYSRDRGRVNTEAFF
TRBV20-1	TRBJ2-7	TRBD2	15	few	TGCAGTGCTAGAGATCGAGGACTAGCCACCTACGAGCAGTACTTC	CSARDRGLATYEQYF
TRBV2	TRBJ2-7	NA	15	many	TGTGCCAGCAAGGAATGGGACGGGCACCCCTACGAGCAGTACTTC	CASKEWDGHPYEQYF
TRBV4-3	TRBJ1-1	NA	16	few	TGCGCCAGCAGCCAAGATCTGGGGGGCGGAGGGACTGAAGCTTTCTTT	CASSQDLGGGGTEAFF
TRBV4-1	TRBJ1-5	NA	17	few	TGCGCCGGCAGCCAAGATTGGGGGACTTATAGCAATCAGCCCCAGCATTTT	CAGSQDWGTYSNQPQHF
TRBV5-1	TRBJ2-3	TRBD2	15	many	TGCGCCAGCAGCTCCCGGGGGGTAAACGCAGATACGCAGTATTTT	CASSSRGVNADTQYF
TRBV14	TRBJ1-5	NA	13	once	TGTGCCAGCCGCCAATCGTACAATCAGCCCCAGCATTTT	CASRQSYNQPQHF
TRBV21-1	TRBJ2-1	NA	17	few	TGTGCCAGCAGCAAATTGGTTAGCGGGAGTTTGTTAGGGGGCGGGTTCTTC	CASSKLVSGSLLGGGFF
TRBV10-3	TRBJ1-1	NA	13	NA	TGTGCCATCAGCATGACAGGGAACACTGAAGCTTTCTTT	CAISMTGNTEAFF
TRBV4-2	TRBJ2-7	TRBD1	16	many	TGTGCCAGCAGCCAAGAGGAAGGGACAGGGACCTACGAGCAGTACTTC	CASSQEEGTGTYEQYF
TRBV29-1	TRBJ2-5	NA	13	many	TGCAGCGTGCCTCCGGGACCAGAAGAGACCCAGTACTTC	CSVPPGPEETQYF
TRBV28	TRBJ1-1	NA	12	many	TGTGCCAGCAGTTATCAGTTCACTGAAGCTTTCTTT	CASSYQFTEAFF
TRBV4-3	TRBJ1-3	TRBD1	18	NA	TGCGCCAGCAGCCAAGGTCCCGGGACAGGGAGCTCTAGAAACACCATATATTTT	CASSQGPGTGSSRNTIYF
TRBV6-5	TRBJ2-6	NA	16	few	TGTGCCAGCAGACCCGGACTTATCTCTGGGGCCAACGTCCTGACTTTC	CASRPGLISGANVLTF
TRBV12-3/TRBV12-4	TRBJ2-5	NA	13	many	TGTGCCAGCAGTTTATTCATTACCGAGACCCAGTACTTC	CASSLFITETQYF
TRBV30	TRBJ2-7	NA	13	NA	TGTGCCTGGAAGAGGGGACCCTCCTACGAGCAGTACTTC	CAWKRGPSYEQYF
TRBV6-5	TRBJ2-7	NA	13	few	TGTGCCGCAGGGTATCAAGCTTCCTACGAGCAGTACTTC	CAAGYQASYEQYF
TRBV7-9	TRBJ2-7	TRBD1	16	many	TGTGCCAGCAGCCCCGCGATCGGGACAGACCGTCGAGAGCAGTACTTC	CASSPAIGTDRREQYF
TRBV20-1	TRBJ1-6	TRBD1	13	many	TGCAGTGCTAGCGGGGACAGTAATTCACCCCTCCACTTT	CSASGDSNSPLHF
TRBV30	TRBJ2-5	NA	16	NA	TGTGCCTGGAGTGTAAACGGGCCTCGTAATCAAGAGACCCAGTACTTC	CAWSVNGPRNQETQYF
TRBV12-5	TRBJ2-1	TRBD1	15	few	TGTGCTAGTGGCCCTGGACAGGGGGCCTACAATGAGCAGTTCTTC	CASGPGQGAYNEQFF
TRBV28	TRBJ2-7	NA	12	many	TGTGCCAGCAGTTTATGGGGTCGCGAGCAGTACTTC	CASSLWGREQYF
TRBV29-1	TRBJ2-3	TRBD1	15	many	TGCAGCGTAGTTGGGGACAGGGGCTATTCAGATACGCAGTATTTT	CSVVGDRGYSDTQYF
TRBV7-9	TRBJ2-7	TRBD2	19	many	TGTGCCAGCAGCCCGAAGTTGGGACTAGCGGGAGACTCCTCCTACGAGCAGTACTTC	CASSPKLGLAGDSSYEQYF
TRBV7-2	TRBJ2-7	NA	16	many	TGTGCCAGCAGCTTAAAGGGAGACAGCCCAGTTTACGAGCAGTACTTC	CASSLKGDSPVYEQYF
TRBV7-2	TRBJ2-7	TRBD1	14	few	TGTGCCAGCAGCTCAACAGGGGGCGCGTCCGAGCAGTACTTC	CASSSTGGASEQYF
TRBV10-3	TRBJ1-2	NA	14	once	TGTGCCATCAGTGATTCCCCGGCAGGGCAAGGCTACACCTTC	CAISDSPAGQGYTF
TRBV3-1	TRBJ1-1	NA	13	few	TGTGCCAGCAGCCGATTTAAGGGCACTGAAGCTTTCTTT	CASSRFKGTEAFF
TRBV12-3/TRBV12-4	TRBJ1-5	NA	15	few	TGTGCCAGCAGTTTACTAATAGGGGGTAAACAGCCCCAGCATTTT	CASSLLIGGKQPQHF
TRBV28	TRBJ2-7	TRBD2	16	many	TGTGCCAGCAGTTACGGACTAGCGGGGGGCTCCTACGAGCAGTACTTC	CASSYGLAGGSYEQYF
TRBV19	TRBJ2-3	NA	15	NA	TGTGGCAGTAGTCTCCAGGGATCTGCAGGTGATACGCAGTATTTT	CGSSLQGSAGDTQYF
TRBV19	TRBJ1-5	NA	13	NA	TGTGCCAGTAGTATAGTCATCAATCAGCCCCAGCATTTT	CASSIVINQPQHF
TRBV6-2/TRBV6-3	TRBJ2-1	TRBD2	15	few	TGTGCCAGCAGTTCTCTAGCGGGAGGGGTGGATGAGCAGTTCTTC	CASSSLAGGVDEQFF
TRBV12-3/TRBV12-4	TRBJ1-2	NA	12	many	TGTGCCAGCAGTTTAGGGGTACATGGCTACACCTTC	CASSLGVHGYTF
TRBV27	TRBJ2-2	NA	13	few	TGTGCCAGCGCCGGCTTAAACACCGGGGAGCTGTTTTTT	CASAGLNTGELFF
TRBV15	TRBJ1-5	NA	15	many	TGTGCCACCAGCAGAGATCGGGGGGCAAATCAGCCCCAGCATTTT	CATSRDRGANQPQHF
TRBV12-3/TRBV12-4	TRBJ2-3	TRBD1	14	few	TGTGCCAGCACCTACAGGGGACATTCAAATACGCAGTATTTT	CASTYRGHSNTQYF
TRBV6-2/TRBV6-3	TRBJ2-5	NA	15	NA	TGTGCCAGCAGTTACCTCGGGGGGCCCCCGGAGACCCAGTACTTC	CASSYLGGPPETQYF
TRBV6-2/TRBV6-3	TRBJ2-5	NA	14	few	TGTGCCAGCAGTTACTGGGGGGTCCAAGAGACCCAGTACTTC	CASSYWGVQETQYF
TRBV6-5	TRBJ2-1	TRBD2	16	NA	TGTGCCAGCAGCCCATACTCTAGCGGGGGGAGCAATGAGCAGTTCTTC	CASSPYSSGGSNEQFF
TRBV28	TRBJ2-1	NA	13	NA	TGTGCCAGCGGTGATCGGAGGTACAATGAGCAGTTCTTC	CASGDRRYNEQFF
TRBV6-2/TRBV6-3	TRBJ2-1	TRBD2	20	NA	TGTGCCAGCAGTTCCTCGGAAATAGCTAGCGGGGTTCGAGGCATATGGGAGCAGTTCTTC	CASSSSEIASGVRGIWEQFF
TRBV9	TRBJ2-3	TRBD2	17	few	TGTGCCAGCAGCTCTGAGGATGGCGGGGGGAGCACAGATACGCAGTATTTT	CASSSEDGGGSTDTQYF
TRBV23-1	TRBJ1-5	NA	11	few	TGCGCCAGCAGTCGTAGGGAGCCCCAGCATTTT	CASSRREPQHF
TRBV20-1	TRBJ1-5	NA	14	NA	TGCAGTGCTTTGGACAGATATAGCAATCAGCCCCAGCATTTT	CSALDRYSNQPQHF
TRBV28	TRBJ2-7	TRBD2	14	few	TGTGCCAGCAGGGGGGGACTAGCGAGCTACGAGCAGTACTTC	CASRGGLASYEQYF
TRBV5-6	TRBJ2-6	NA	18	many	TGTGCCAGCAGCCTACTACCGCCGGACTTCTCTGGGGCCAACGTCCTGACTTTC	CASSLLPPDFSGANVLTF
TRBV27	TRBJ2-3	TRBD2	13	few	TGTGCCAGCAGTTCTTTCGGGACTACCGCGCAGTATTTT	CASSSFGTTAQYF
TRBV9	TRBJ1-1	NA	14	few	TGTGCCAGCAGCGTAGAAGGGATGAGCACTGAAGCTTTCTTT	CASSVEGMSTEAFF
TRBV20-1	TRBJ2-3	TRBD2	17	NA	TGCAGTGCTCCCGACCAACTTAGCGGGAGTAGAGGAGATACGCAGTATTTT	CSAPDQLSGSRGDTQYF
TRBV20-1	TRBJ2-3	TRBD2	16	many	TGCAGTGCTAGTAGTCCCGCGGGAGTACGGGGAGATACGCAGTATTTT	CSASSPAGVRGDTQYF
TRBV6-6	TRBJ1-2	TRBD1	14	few	TGTGCCAGCAGTCGAGAACAGGGGGCAATTGGCTACACCTTC	CASSREQGAIGYTF
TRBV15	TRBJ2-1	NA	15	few	TGTGCCACCAGCGACCGGGACCTAAAATACAATGAGCAGTTCTTC	CATSDRDLKYNEQFF
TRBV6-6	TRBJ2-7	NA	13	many	TGTGCCAGCGGGGGGGACAGGCTAGGCGAGCAGTACTTC	CASGGDRLGEQYF
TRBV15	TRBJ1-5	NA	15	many	TGTGCCACCAGCAGAATGGACAACGGGCATCAGCCCCAGCATTTT	CATSRMDNGHQPQHF